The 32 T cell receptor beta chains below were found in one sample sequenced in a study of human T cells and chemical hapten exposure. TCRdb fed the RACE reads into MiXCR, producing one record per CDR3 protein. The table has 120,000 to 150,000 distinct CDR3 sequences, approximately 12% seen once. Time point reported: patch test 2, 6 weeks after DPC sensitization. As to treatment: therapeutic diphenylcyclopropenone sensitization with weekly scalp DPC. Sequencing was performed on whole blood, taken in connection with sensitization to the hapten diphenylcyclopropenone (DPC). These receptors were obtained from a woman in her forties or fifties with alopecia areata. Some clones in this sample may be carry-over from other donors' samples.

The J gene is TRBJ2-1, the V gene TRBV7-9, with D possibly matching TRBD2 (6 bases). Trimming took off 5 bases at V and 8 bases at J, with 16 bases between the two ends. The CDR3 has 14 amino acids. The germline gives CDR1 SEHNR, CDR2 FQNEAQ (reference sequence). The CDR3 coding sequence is TGTGCCAGCAGCCTAGTGGCTAGCGTCGATGAGCAGTTCTTC. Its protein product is CASSLVASVDEQFF.

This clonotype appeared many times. The CDR3 coding sequence is TGTGCCAGCAGCTTGCCAGGGGGCTTGCCCCAGTACTTC. It specifies CASSLPGGLPQYF. The gene calls are TRBV7-2 and TRBJ2-5; TRBD1 agrees at 8 bases. V shed 3 bases, J shed 9 bases, and the junction held 6 bases outside the gene matches. Germline V gene sequence: CDR1 SGHTA, CDR2 FQGNSA. The length of the CDR3 is 13 residues.

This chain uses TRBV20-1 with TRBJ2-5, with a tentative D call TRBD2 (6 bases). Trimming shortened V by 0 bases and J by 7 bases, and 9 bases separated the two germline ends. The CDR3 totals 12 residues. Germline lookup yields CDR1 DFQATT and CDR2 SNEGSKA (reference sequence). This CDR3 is CSARDGGGTQYF. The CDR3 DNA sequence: TGCAGTGCTAGAGATGGGGGAGGGACCCAGTACTTC.

CDR3 DNA sequence: TGTGCCAGCAGCTCCCAACCGGGGGGCGGGGGCACTGAAGCTTTCTTT. Translating gives CASSSQPGGGGTEAFF. This chain links TRBV6-5 with TRBJ1-1; a possible D gene is TRBD1 (6 bases). Trimming took 6 bases from V and 4 from J, leaving 21 bases between them. The CDR3 spans 16 residues. Germline V CDR1 and CDR2: MNHEY, SVGAGI.

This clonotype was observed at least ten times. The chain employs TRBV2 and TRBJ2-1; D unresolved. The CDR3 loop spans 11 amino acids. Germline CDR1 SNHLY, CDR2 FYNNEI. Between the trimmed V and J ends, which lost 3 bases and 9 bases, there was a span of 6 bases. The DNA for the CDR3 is TGTGCCAGCAGTGAGACGGGTGAGCAGTTCTTC. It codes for CASSETGEQFF.

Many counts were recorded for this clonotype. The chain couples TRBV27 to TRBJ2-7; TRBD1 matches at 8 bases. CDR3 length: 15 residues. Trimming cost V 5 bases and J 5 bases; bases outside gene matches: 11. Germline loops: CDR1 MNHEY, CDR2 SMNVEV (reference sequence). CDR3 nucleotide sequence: TGTGCCAGCAGTGAGAGCGGACAGGGTCAGGACGAGCAGTACTTC. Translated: CASSESGQGQDEQYF.

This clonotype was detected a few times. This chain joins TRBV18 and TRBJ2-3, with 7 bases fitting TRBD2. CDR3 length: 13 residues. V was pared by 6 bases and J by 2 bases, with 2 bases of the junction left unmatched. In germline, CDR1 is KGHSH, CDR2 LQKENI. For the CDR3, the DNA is TGTGCCAGCTCCCGGGGGGACACAGATACGCAGTATTTT. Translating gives CASSRGDTDTQYF.

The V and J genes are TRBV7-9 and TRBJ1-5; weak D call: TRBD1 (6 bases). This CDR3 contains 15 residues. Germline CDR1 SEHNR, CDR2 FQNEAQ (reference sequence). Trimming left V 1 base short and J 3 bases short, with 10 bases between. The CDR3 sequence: CASSLEGGNNQPQHF. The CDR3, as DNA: TGTGCCAGCAGCTTAGAGGGGGGAAACAATCAGCCCCAGCATTTT.

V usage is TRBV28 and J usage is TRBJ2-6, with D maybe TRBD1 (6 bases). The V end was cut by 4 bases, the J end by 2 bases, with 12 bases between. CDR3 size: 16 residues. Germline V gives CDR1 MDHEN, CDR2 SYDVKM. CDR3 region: CASSSGAVTGANVLTF. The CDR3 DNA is TGTGCCAGCAGTTCAGGGGCGGTGACTGGGGCCAACGTCCTGACTTTC.

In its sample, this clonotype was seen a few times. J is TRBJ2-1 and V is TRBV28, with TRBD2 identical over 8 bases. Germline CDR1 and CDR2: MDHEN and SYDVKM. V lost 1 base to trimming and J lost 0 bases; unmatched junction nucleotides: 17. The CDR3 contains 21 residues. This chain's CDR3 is CASSLSAGTRLFLSSYNEQFF. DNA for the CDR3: TGTGCCAGCAGTTTATCGGCCGGGACTAGGCTGTTCTTAAGCTCCTACAATGAGCAGTTCTTC.

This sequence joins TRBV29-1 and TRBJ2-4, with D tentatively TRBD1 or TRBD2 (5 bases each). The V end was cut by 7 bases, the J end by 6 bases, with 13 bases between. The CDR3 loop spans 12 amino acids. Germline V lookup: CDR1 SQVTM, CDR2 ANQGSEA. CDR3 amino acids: CSALTGPNIQYF. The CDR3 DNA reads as TGCAGCGCGCTCACGGGGCCAAACATTCAGTACTTC. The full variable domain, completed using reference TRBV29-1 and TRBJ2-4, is SAVISQKPSRDICQRGTSLTIQCQVDSQVTMMFWYRQQPGQSLTLIATANQGSEATYESGFVIDKFPISRPNLTFSTLTVSNMSPEDSSIYLCSALTGPNIQYFGAGTRLSVL.

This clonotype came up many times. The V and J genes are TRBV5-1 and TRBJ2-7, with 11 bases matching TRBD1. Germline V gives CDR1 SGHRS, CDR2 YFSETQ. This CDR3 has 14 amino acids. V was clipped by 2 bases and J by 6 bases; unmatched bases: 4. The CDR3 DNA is TGCGCCAGCAGCTTAAAGGGACAGGGGGGCGAGCAGTACTTC. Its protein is CASSLKGQGGEQYF.

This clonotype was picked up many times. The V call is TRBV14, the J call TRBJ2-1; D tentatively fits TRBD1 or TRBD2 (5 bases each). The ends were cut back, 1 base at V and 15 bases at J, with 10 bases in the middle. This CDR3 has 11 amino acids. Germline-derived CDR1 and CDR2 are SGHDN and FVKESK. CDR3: CASSQGPGRFF. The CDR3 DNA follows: TGTGCCAGCAGCCAAGGGCCAGGGAGGTTCTTC.

The CDR3 DNA is TGCAGCGCCAGGACAGGGGTTGAGGGCAATGAGCAGTTCTTC. As protein: CSARTGVEGNEQFF. V usage is TRBV29-1 and J usage is TRBJ2-1, with 9 bases identical to TRBD1. J was trimmed by 6 bases and V by 7 bases; bases with no gene match: 10. Germline CDR1 is SQVTM and CDR2 is ANQGSEA. The CDR3 is 14 residues long.

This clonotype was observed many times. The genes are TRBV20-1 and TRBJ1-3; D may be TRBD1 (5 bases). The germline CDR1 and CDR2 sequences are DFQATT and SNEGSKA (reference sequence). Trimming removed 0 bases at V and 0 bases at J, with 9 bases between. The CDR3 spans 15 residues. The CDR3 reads CSARDGGDSGNTIYF. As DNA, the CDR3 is TGCAGTGCTAGAGATGGAGGGGACTCTGGAAACACCATATATTTT.

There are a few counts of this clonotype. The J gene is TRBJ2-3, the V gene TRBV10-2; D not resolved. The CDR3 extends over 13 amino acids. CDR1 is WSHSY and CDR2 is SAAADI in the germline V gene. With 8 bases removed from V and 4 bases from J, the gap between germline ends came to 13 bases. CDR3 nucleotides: TGCGCCAGCCGGACGCGTGGGTCAGATACGCAGTATTTT. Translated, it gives CASRTRGSDTQYF.

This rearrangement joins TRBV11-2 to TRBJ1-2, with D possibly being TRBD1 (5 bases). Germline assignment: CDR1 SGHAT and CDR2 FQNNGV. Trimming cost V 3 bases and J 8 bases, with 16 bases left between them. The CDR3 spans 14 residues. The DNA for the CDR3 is TGTGCCAGCAGCTTTTCAAGGGGCGCGGAGGGCTACACCTTC. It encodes CASSFSRGAEGYTF.

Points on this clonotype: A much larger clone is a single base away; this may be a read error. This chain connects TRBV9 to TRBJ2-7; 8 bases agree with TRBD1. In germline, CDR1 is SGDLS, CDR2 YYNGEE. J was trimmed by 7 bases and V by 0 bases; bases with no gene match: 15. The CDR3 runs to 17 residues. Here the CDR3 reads CASSVGGVGQGDEEQYF. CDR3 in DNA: TGTGCCAGCAGCGTAGGTGGGGTAGGACAGGGAGACGAGGAGCAGTACTTC.

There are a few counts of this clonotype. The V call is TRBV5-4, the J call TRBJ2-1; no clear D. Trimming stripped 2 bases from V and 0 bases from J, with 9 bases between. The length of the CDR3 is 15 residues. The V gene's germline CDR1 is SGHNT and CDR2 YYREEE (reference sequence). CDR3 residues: CASSLAFSSYNEQFF. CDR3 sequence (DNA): TGTGCCAGCAGCTTAGCGTTCAGCTCCTACAATGAGCAGTTCTTC.

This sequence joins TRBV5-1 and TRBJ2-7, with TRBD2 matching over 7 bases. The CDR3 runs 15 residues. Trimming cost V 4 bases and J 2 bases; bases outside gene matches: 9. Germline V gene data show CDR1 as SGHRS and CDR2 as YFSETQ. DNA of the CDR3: TGCGCCAGCAGCCAGGGAACTAGCGTAGCCTACGAGCAGTACTTC. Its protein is CASSQGTSVAYEQYF.

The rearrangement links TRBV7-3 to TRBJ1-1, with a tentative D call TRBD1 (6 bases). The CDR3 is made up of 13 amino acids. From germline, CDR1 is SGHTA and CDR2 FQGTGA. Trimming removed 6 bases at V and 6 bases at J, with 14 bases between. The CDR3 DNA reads TGTGCCAGCAGTCCTACAGGGTTAGCTGAAGCTTTCTTT. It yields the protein CASSPTGLAEAFF.

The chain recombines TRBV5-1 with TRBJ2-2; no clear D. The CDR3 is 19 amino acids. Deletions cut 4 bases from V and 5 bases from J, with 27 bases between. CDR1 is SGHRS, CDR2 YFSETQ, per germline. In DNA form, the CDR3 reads TGCGCCAGCAGCCCGGACCTTCCTTCGACGGTTCGACGGACCGGGGAGCTGTTTTTT. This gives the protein CASSPDLPSTVRRTGELFF.

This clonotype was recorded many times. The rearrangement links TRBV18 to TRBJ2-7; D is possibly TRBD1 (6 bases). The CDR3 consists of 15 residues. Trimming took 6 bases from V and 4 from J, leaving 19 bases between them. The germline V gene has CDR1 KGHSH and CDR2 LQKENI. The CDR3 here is CASSLKQGSIYEQYF. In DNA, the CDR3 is TGTGCCAGCTCTCTCAAACAGGGTTCCATTTACGAGCAGTACTTC.

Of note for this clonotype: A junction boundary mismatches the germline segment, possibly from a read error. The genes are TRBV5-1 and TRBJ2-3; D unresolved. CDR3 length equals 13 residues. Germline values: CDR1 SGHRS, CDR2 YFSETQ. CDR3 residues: CASSLVLTDTQNF. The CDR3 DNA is TGCGCCAGCAGCTTGGTCCTCACAGATACGCAGAATTTT. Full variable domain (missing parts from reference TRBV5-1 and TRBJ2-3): KAGVTQTPRYLIKTRGQQVTLSCSPISGHRSVSWYQQTPGQGLQFLFEYFSETQRNKGNFPGRFSGRQFSNSRSEMNVSTLELGDSALYLCASSLVLTDTQNFGPGTRLTVL.

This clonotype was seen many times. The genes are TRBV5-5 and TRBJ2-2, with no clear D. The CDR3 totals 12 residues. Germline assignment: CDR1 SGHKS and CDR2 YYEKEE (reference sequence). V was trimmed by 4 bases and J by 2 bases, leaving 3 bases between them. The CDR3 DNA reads TGTGCCAGCAGCCAAAACACCGGGGAGCTGTTTTTT. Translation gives CASSQNTGELFF.

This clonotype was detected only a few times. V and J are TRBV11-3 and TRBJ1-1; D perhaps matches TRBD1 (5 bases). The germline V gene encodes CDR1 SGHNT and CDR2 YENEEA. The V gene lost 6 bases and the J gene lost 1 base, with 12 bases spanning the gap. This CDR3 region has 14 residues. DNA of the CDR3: TGTGCCAGCAGTCCGGGACTTACGAACACTGAAGCTTTCTTT. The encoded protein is CASSPGLTNTEAFF.

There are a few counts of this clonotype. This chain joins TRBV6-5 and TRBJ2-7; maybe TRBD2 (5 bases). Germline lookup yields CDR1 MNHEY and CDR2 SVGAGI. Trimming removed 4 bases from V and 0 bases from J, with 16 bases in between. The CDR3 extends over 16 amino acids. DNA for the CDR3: TGTGCCAGCAGTTCCGTGGAGGCAGCCAGCTCCTACGAGCAGTACTTC. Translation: CASSSVEAASSYEQYF.

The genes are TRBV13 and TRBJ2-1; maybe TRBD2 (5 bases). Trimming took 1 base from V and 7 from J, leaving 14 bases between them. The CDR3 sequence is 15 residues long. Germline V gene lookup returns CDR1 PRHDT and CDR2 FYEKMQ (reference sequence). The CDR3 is CASSLDGNRRNEQFF. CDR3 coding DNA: TGTGCCAGCAGCTTAGACGGTAACCGGAGGAATGAGCAGTTCTTC.

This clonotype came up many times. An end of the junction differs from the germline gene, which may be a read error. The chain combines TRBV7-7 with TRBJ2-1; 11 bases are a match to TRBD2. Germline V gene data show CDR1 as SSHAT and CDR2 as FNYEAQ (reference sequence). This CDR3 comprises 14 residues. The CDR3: CASSPGTSGNEQFF. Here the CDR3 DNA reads TGTGCTAGCAGCCCCGGGACTAGCGGCAATGAGCAGTTCTTC.

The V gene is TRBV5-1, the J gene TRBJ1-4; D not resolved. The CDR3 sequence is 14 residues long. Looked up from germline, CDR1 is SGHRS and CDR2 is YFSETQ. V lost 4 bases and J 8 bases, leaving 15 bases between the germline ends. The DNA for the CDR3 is TGCGCCAGCAGCGTCCAACAAGCCTCGGAAAAACTGTTTTTT. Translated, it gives CASSVQQASEKLFF. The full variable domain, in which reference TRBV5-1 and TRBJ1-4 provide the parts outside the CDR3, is KAGVTQTPRYLIKTRGQQVTLSCSPISGHRSVSWYQQTPGQGLQFLFEYFSETQRNKGNFPGRFSGRQFSNSRSEMNVSTLELGDSALYLCASSVQQASEKLFFGSGTQLSVL.

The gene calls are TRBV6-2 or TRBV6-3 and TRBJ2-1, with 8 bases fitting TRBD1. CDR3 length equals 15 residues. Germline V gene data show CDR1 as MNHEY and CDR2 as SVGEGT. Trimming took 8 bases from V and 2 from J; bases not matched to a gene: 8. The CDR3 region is CASEKGQAPYNEQFF. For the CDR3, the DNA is TGTGCCAGCGAAAAGGGACAGGCGCCCTACAATGAGCAGTTCTTC.

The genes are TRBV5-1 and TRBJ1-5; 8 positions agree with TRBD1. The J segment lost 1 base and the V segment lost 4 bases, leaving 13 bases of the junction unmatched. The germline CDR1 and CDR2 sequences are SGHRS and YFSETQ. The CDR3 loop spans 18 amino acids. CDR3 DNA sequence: TGCGCCAGCAGCCCCGGGACAGGTCCGCTAAGAAGCAATCAGCCCCAGCATTTT. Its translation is CASSPGTGPLRSNQPQHF.